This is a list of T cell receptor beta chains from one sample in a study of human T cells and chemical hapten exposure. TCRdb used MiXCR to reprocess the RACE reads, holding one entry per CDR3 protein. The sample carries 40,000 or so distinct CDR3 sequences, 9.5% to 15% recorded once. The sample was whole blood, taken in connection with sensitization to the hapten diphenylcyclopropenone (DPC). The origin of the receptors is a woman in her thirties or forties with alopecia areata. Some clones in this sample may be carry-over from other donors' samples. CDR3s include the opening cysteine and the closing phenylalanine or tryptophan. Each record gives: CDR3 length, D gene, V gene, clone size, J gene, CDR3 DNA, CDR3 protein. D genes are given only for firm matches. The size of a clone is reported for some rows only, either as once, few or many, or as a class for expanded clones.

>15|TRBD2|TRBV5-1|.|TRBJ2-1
TGCGCCAGCAGCTTCTTTGGGACTACGGGTAATGAGCAGTTCTTC
CASSFFGTTGNEQFF
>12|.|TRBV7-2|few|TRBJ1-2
TGTGCCAGCAGCTTATCATACTATGGCTACACCTTC
CASSLSYYGYTF
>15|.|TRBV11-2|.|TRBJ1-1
TGTGCCAGCAGCTTGGACCGGGCCCCGAACACTGAAGCTTTCTTT
CASSLDRAPNTEAFF
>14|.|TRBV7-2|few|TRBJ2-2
TGTGCCAGCAGCCGGCAAAGGGGGACCGGGGAGCTGTTTTTT
CASSRQRGTGELFF
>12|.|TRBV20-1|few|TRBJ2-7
TGCAGTGCTAGATCTCTCACCTACGAGCAGTACTTC
CSARSLTYEQYF
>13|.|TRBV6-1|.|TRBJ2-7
TGTGCCAGCAACCACCGGGCCCCATACGAGCAGTACTTC
CASNHRAPYEQYF
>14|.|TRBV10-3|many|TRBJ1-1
TGTGCCATCAGCCAAGAAGGCCCCAACACTGAAGCTTTCTTT
CAISQEGPNTEAFF
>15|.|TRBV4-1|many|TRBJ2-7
TGCGCCAGCAGCCAAATTCGTACGGACACCTACGAGCAGTACTTC
CASSQIRTDTYEQYF
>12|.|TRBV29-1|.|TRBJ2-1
TGCAGCGGAGGACAGAGAAACAATGAGCAGTTCTTC
CSGGQRNNEQFF
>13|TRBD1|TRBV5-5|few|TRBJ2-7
TGTGCCACCAACCGACAGGGGGCCTACGAGCAGTACTTC
CATNRQGAYEQYF
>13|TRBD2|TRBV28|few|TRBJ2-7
TGTGCCAGCAGTCTCCGACTAGCGGGAGAGCAGTACTTC
CASSLRLAGEQYF
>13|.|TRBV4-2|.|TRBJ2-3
TGTGCCAGCAGCCAAGGAGGTGCTAGACCGCAGTATTTT
CASSQGGARPQYF
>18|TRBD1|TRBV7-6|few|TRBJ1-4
TGTGCCAGCAGCTCCCCTAGGGGACAGCGATCAACGGGGGAAAAACTGTTTTTT
CASSSPRGQRSTGEKLFF
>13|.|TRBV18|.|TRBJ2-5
TGTGCCAGCTCACCACCTGTTTACGAGACCCAGTACTTC
CASSPPVYETQYF
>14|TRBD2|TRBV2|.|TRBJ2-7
TGTGCCAGCAGAGGCGGCGGGGGGTTCTACGAGCAGTACTTC
CASRGGGGFYEQYF
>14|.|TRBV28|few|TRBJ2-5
TGTGCCAGCAGTCCCACAGGGTTGGAAGAGACCCAGTACTTC
CASSPTGLEETQYF
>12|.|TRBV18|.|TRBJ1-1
TGTGCCAGCTCACCAGGGGGTAGTGAAGCTTTCTTT
CASSPGGSEAFF
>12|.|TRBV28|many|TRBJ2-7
TGTGCCAGCACCTCCTCCCGTTACGAGCAGTACTTC
CASTSSRYEQYF
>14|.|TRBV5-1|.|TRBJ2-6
TGCGCCAGCAGCCCCAATGGCGGGGCCAACGTCCTGACTTTC
CASSPNGGANVLTF
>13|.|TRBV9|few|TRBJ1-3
TGTGCCAGCAGCCCTTTCTCTGGAAACACCATATATTTT
CASSPFSGNTIYF
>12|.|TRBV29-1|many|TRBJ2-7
TGCAGCGTTGTGGACAATGGGTACGAGCAGTACTTC
CSVVDNGYEQYF
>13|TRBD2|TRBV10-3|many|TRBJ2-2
TGTGCCATCAACAGCGGGAAAGGCGGGGAGCTGTTTTTT
CAINSGKGGELFF
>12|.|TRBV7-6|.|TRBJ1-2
TGTGCCAGCAGCGGGGGCTTGTATGGCTACACCTTC
CASSGGLYGYTF
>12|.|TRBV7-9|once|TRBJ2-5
TGTGCCAGCAGAGGGCAGGGGGAGACCCAGTACTTC
CASRGQGETQYF
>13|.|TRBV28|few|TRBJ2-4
TGTGCCAGCACCCCGGGACTTTTAAACATTCAGTACTTC
CASTPGLLNIQYF
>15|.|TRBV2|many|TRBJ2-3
TGTGCCAGCCGGAAGGGGCTTCGGAGAACAGATACGCAGTATTTT
CASRKGLRRTDTQYF
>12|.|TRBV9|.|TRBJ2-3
TGTGCCAGCAGCGTAGACATAGATACGCAGTATTTT
CASSVDIDTQYF
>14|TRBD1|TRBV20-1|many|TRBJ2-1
TGCAGTGCTAGAGGCCCAGGGGGATCCAATGAGCAGTTCTTC
CSARGPGGSNEQFF
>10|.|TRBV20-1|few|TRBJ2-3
TGCAGTGCTCTTTCAGATACGCAGTATTTT
CSALSDTQYF
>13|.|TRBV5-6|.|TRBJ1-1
TGTGCCAGCAGCTTGTCAGGCGGCACTGAAGCTTTCTTT
CASSLSGGTEAFF
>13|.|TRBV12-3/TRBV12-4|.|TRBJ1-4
TGTGCCAGCAGTTTTACCTCTAATGAAAAACTGTTTTTT
CASSFTSNEKLFF
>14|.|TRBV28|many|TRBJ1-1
TGTGCCAGCAGTTTAGCGGGGGTTTACACTGAAGCTTTCTTT
CASSLAGVYTEAFF
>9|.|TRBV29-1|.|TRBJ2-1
TGCAGCGTTAAGAATGAGCAGTTCTTC
CSVKNEQFF
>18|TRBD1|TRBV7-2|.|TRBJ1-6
TGTGCCAGCAGCTTAAAACAGACAGGGTTAACCTATAATTCACCCCTCCACTTT
CASSLKQTGLTYNSPLHF
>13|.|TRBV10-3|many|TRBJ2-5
TGTGCCATCAGTGAGTATGTCGAAGAGACCCAGTACTTC
CAISEYVEETQYF
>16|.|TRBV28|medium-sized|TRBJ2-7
TGTGCCAGCAGTTTATGGCCAGACAGGCTCCTCTACGAGCAGTACTTC
CASSLWPDRLLYEQYF
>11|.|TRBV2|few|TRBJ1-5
TGTGCCAGCAGTGACTGGACCTCCGCGCATTTT
CASSDWTSAHF
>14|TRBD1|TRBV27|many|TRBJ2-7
TGTGCCAGCAGAGACAGGGAGAGCAGCTACGAGCAGTACTTC
CASRDRESSYEQYF
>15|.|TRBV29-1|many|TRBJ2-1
TGCAGCGTTGACGGACACAGCACCGCCTACAATGAGCAGTTCTTC
CSVDGHSTAYNEQFF
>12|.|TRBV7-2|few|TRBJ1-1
TGTGCCAGCAGCCCCCCCGGGGGAATGGCTTTCTTT
CASSPPGGMAFF
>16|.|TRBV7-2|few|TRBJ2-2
TGTGCCAGCAGCTTAGTCTGGGAGCCGGGGGCCGGGGAGCTGTTTTTT
CASSLVWEPGAGELFF
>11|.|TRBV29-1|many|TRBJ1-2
TGCAGCGTTGGGGGCAACTATGGCTACACCTTC
CSVGGNYGYTF
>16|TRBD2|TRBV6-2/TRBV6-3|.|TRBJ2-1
TGTGCCAGCAGTTCCAGCGGGGGGCGGTCCTACAATGAGCAGTTCTTC
CASSSSGGRSYNEQFF
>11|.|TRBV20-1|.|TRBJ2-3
TGCAGTGCCGACCGAGAAGATACGCAGTATTTT
CSADREDTQYF
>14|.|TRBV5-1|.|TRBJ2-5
TGCGCCAGCAGCTTGCAGGGGGGGCGAGAGACCCAGTACTTC
CASSLQGGRETQYF
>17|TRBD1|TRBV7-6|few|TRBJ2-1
TGTGCCAGCAGCTTACTGATAGCGGGACAGGGGGCTGGTGAGCAGTTCTTC
CASSLLIAGQGAGEQFF